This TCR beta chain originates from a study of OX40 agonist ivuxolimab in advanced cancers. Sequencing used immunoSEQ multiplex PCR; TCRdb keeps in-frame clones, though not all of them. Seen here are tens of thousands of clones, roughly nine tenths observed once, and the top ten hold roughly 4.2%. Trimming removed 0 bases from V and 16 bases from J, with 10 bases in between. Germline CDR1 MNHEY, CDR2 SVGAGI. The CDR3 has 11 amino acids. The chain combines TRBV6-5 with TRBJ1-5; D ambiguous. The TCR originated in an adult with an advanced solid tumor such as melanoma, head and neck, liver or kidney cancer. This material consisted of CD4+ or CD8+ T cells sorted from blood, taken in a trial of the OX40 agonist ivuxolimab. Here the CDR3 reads CASSYSIGRHF. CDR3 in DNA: TGTGCCAGCAGTTACTCGATAGGTCGTCATTTT.